Presented here are 14 T cell receptor beta chains from one specimen sequenced in a study of cytomegalovirus exposure and HLA in healthy donors. The PCR had 60 Vbeta and 13 Jbeta primers. Only in-frame clones appear in the TCRdb table, and some are missing; sequencing was by immunoSEQ multiplex PCR. The specimen's table records around 150,000 clones. Sequenced: PBMCs. These receptors all come from a man between 25 and 39 years old in good health and CMV-seronegative.

The chain recombines TRBV5-1 with TRBJ1-2; perhaps TRBD1 as D (5 bases). Deletions cut 2 bases from V and 2 bases from J, with 7 bases between. The CDR3 runs to 13 residues. Per germline, CDR1 SGHRS and CDR2 YFSETQ. The CDR3 protein is CASSFRGNYGYTF. Written as DNA, the CDR3 is TGCGCCAGCAGCTTCCGGGGGAACTATGGCTACACCTTC.

The chain is built from TRBV18 and TRBJ2-5; perhaps TRBD2 as D (5 bases). The germline gives CDR1 KGHSH, CDR2 LQKENI. Trimming pared 2 bases from V and 7 bases from J, leaving 14 bases between. This CDR3 region has 14 residues. For the CDR3, the DNA is TGTGCCAGCTCACCAGGGAGTGGAGAGTCGACCCAGTACTTC. Its protein is CASSPGSGESTQYF.

J is TRBJ2-1 and V is TRBV20-1; D unresolved. The CDR3 spans 11 residues. The germline CDR1 and CDR2 sequences are DFQATT and SNEGSKA (reference sequence). V was shortened by 6 bases and J by 5 bases, with 8 bases between the two germline ends. The CDR3 region has the DNA TGCAGTGCCTCCCGGGACAATGAGCAGTTCTTC. Its translation is CSASRDNEQFF.

V usage is TRBV4-2 and J usage is TRBJ1-6; 7 nucleotides align to TRBD1. V lost 0 bases and J lost 0; bases outside the gene matches: 8. Germline CDR1 LGHNA, CDR2 YNFKEQ. The CDR3 length is 19 residues. CDR3 protein: CASSQEWLPGGSYNSPLHF. CDR3 nucleotides: TGTGCCAGCAGCCAAGAATGGCTACCAGGGGGCTCCTATAATTCACCCCTCCACTTT.

The chain couples TRBV4-1 to TRBJ2-7, with 7 bases lining up with TRBD2. Trimming cost V 0 bases and J 0 bases; bases outside gene matches: 5. CDR3 size: 16 residues. Germline CDR1 MGHRA, CDR2 YSYEKL. CDR3 in amino acids: CASSQDQKRGSYEQYF. The CDR3 coding sequence is TGCGCCAGCAGCCAAGATCAAAAGCGGGGCTCCTACGAGCAGTACTTC.

The rearrangement uses TRBV19 and TRBJ1-5; 7 bases line up with TRBD1. The CDR3 runs 15 residues. J gave up 1 base and V 5 bases, and 5 bases lay outside the gene matches. CDR1 LNHDA and CDR2 SQIVND come from the germline V gene (reference sequence). CDR3 coding DNA: TGTGCCAGTAGTCCACAGGGACAGAGCAATCAGCCCCAGCATTTT. This encodes CASSPQGQSNQPQHF.

CDR3 in DNA: TGTGCCAGCAGTTACTCGTTCGCGGTCTCTGGAAACACCATATATTTT. It translates to CASSYSFAVSGNTIYF. This rearrangement joins TRBV6-5 to TRBJ1-3; D is unclear. Trimming took off 0 bases at V and 0 bases at J, with 9 bases between the two ends. Germline V gives CDR1 MNHEY, CDR2 SVGAGI. The CDR3 extends over 16 amino acids.

This chain joins TRBV11-3 and TRBJ2-5; D is undetermined. CDR3 length: 11 amino acids. Trimming pared 3 bases from V and 7 bases from J, leaving 6 bases between. Germline CDR1 SGHNT, CDR2 YENEEA. CDR3 amino acids: CASSFSVTQYF. In nucleotides, the CDR3 is TGTGCCAGCAGCTTCTCGGTGACCCAGTACTTC. Using reference TRBV11-3 and TRBJ2-5 for the parts outside the CDR3, the full variable domain is EAGVVQSPRYKIIEKKQPVAFWCNPISGHNTLYWYLQNLGQGPELLIRYENEEAVDDSQLPKDRFSAERLKGVDSTLKIQPAELGDSAVYLCASSFSVTQYFGPGTRLLVL.

This sequence joins TRBV6-5 and TRBJ1-1; maybe TRBD1 (5 bases). Trimming cost V 8 bases and J 7 bases, with 20 bases left between them. From germline, CDR1 is MNHEY and CDR2 SVGAGI. This CDR3 contains 14 residues. CDR3 nucleotides: TGTGCCAGCGGTGCCCGACTCCTAAGGGGTGAAGCTTTCTTT. Protein: CASGARLLRGEAFF.

J is TRBJ1-1 and V is TRBV30; D is perhaps TRBD1 (6 bases). CDR1 is GTSNPN and CDR2 is SVGIG in the germline V gene (reference sequence). The V and J ends lost 3 bases and 1 base respectively, with 9 bases between them. The CDR3 consists of 13 residues. Here the CDR3 reads CAWSLQGNTEAFF. In DNA, the CDR3 is TGTGCCTGGAGCCTACAGGGGAACACTGAAGCTTTCTTT.

The V gene is TRBV1, the J gene TRBJ2-2; the D call of TRBD2 is as the table states it, not checked on the DNA. TRBV1 is labeled a pseudogene. This CDR3 is built from 15 residues. CDR3 sequence (DNA): TGCACCAGCAGCTCTACTAGCGGAGCAACCGGGGAGCTGTTTTTT. This codes for CTSSSTSGATGELFF.

The chain joins TRBV11-2 to TRBJ2-7; D perhaps matches TRBD1 (5 bases). Trimming removed 0 bases from V and 0 bases from J, with 9 bases in between. Germline V gene lookup returns CDR1 SGHAT and CDR2 FQNNGV. There are 15 residues in the CDR3. CDR3 protein: CASSLETVSSYEQYF. CDR3 DNA: TGTGCCAGCAGCTTAGAGACAGTTAGCTCCTACGAGCAGTACTTC.

This chain joins TRBV7-3 and TRBJ2-4, with D perhaps matching TRBD2 (5 bases). The germline V gene encodes CDR1 SGHTA and CDR2 FQGTGA. The CDR3 consists of 15 residues. Trimming cost V 3 bases and J 5 bases, with 14 bases left between them. CDR3 coding DNA: TGTGCCAGCAGCTTGACCCCCGGGGTAGAAAACATTCAGTACTTC. Encoded protein: CASSLTPGVENIQYF.

V is TRBV5-8 and J is TRBJ1-5; 9 bases agree with TRBD1. Germline loops: CDR1 SGHTS, CDR2 YDEGEE. V was pared by 5 bases and J by 4 bases, with 7 bases of the junction left unmatched. The CDR3 contains 15 residues. CDR3: CASRVVGQGNQPQHF. The CDR3 nucleotides are TGTGCCAGCAGGGTGGTGGGACAGGGAAATCAGCCCCAGCATTTT.